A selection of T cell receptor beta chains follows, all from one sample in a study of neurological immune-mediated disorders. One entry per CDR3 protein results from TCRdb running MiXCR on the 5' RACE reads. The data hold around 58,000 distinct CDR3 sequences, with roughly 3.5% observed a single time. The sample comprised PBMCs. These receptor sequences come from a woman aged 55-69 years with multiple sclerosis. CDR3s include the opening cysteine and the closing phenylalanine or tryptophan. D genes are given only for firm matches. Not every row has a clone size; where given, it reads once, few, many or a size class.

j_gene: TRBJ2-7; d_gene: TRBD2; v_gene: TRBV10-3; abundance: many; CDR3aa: CAIAGLTYEQYF; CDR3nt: TGTGCCATCGCGGGACTAACTTACGAGCAGTACTTC
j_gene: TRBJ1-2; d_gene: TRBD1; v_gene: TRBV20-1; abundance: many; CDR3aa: CSVSGQGASANYGYTF; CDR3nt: TGCAGTGTGTCGGGACAGGGGGCTTCAGCTAACTATGGCTACACCTTC
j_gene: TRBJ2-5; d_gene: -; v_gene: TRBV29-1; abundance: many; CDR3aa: CSASGGGETQYF; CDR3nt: TGCAGCGCTAGCGGAGGGGGCGAGACCCAGTACTTC
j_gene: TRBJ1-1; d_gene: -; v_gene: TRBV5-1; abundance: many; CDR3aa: CASSLDLRREGRDTEAFF; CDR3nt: TGCGCCAGCAGCTTGGATCTGCGTCGGGAAGGAAGGGACACTGAAGCTTTCTTT
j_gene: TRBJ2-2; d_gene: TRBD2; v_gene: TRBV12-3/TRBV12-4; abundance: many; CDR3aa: CASSSGGSTGELFF; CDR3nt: TGTGCCAGCAGTTCGGGGGGTAGCACCGGGGAGCTGTTTTTT
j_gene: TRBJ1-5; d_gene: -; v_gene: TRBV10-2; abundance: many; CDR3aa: CASSESTLGQPQHF; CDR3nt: TGCGCCAGCAGTGAGAGCACCCTAGGCCAGCCCCAGCATTTT
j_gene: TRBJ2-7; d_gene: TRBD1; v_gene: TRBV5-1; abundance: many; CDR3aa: CASSPRQGRGYEQYF; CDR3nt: TGCGCCAGCAGCCCCAGACAGGGCCGGGGCTACGAGCAGTACTTC
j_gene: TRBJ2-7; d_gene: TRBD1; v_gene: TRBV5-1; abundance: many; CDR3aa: CASSLAGQGFGEQYF; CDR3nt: TGCGCCAGCAGCTTGGCGGGACAGGGGTTTGGCGAGCAGTACTTC
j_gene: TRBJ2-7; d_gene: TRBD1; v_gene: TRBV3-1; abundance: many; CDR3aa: CASSQMTGYEQYF; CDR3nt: TGTGCCAGCAGCCAAATGACAGGGTACGAGCAGTACTTC
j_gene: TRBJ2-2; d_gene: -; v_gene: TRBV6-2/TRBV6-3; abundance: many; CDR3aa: CASRAARDTGELFF; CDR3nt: TGTGCCAGCAGGGCCGCACGGGATACCGGGGAGCTGTTTTTT
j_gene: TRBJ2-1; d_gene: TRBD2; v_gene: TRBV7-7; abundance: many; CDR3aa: CASSLVLATHNEQFF; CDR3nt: TGTGCCAGCAGCTTAGTACTAGCGACCCACAATGAGCAGTTCTTC
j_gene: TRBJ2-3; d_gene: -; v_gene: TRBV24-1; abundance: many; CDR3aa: CATSDWGTTDTQYF; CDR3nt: TGTGCCACCAGTGACTGGGGAACAACAGATACGCAGTATTTT
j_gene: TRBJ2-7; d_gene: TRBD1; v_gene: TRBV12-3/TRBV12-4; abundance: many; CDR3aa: CASSLTGSGSEQYF; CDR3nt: TGTGCCAGCAGTTTGACAGGGAGTGGCTCCGAGCAGTACTTC
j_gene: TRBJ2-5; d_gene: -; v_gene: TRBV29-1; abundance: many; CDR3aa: CSVESWGETQYF; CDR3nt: TGCAGCGTTGAAAGTTGGGGTGAGACCCAGTACTTC
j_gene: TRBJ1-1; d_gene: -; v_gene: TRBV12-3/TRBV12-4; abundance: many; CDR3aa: CASSLTGYLTEAFF; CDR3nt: TGTGCCAGCAGCCTAACAGGGTATTTGACTGAAGCTTTCTTT
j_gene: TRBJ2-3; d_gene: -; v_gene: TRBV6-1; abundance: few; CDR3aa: CASSEAWSNRHTQYF; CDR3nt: TGTGCCAGCAGTGAAGCTTGGTCCAACCGCCATACGCAGTATTTT
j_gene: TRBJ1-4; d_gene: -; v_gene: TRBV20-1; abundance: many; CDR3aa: CSARDEVIGEKLFF; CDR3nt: TGCAGTGCTAGAGACGAAGTGATCGGGGAAAAACTGTTTTTT
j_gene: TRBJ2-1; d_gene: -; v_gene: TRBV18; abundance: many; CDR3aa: CASSPSSTGASNEQFF; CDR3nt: TGTGCCAGCTCACCATCTTCGACAGGAGCTTCGAATGAGCAGTTCTTC
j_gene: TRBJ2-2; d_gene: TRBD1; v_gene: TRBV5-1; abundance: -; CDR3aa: CASSLAVQGAIAGELFF; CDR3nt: TGCGCCAGCAGCTTGGCTGTCCAGGGGGCGATCGCCGGGGAGCTGTTTTTT
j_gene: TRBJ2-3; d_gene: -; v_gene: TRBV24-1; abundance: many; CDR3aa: CATSDVGTDTQYF; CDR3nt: TGTGCCACCAGTGATGTGGGCACAGATACGCAGTATTTT
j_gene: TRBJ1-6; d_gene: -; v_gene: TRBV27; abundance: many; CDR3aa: CASSLYLARNSPLHF; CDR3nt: TGTGCCAGCAGTTTATATCTGGCCCGTAATTCACCCCTCCACTTT
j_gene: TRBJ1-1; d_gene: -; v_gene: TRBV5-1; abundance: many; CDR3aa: CASSLEIGVYTEAFF; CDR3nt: TGCGCCAGCAGCTTGGAAATCGGGGTGTACACTGAAGCTTTCTTT
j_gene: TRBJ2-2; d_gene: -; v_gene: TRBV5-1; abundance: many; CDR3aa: CASSLRGGGTGELFF; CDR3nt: TGCGCCAGCAGCTTGCGCGGAGGGGGCACCGGGGAGCTGTTTTTT
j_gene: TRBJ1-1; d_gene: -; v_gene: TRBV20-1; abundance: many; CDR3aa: CSAQGGMNTEAFF; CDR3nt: TGCAGTGCACAGGGTGGAATGAACACTGAAGCTTTCTTT
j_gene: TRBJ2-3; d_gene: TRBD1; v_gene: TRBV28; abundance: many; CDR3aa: CASGDRVIDTQYF; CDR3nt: TGTGCCAGTGGAGACAGGGTAATAGATACGCAGTATTTT
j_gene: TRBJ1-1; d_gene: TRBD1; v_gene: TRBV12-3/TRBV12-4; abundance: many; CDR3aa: CASSFFGTVNTEAFF; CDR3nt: TGTGCCAGCAGTTTTTTCGGGACAGTCAACACTGAAGCTTTCTTT
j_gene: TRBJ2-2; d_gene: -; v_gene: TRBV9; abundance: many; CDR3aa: CASSVAPVGGALVGELFF; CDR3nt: TGTGCCAGCAGCGTCGCTCCCGTAGGGGGGGCATTGGTCGGGGAGCTGTTTTTT
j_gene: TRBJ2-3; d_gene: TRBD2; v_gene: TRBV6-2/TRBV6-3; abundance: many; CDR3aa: CASSMWTSGRTDTQYF; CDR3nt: TGTGCCAGCAGTATGTGGACTAGCGGGCGCACAGATACGCAGTATTTT
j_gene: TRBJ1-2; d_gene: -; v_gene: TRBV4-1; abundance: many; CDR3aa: CASSSYEKSRGGYGYTF; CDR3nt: TGCGCCAGCAGCTCCTACGAGAAGTCCCGAGGGGGCTATGGCTACACCTTC
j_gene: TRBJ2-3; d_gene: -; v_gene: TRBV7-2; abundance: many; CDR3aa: CASTSRGGHGTDTQYF; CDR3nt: TGTGCCAGCACCTCAAGGGGGGGGCATGGCACAGATACGCAGTATTTT
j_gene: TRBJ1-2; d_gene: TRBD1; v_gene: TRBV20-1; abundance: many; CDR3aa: CSADRADYGYTF; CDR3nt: TGCAGTGCTGACAGGGCGGACTATGGCTACACCTTC
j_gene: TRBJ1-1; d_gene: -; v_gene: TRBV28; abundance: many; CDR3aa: CASSLRAREAFF; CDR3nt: TGTGCCAGCAGTTTAAGAGCCCGGGAAGCTTTCTTT